This T cell receptor beta chain was captured in a study of technical replicates of blood from a few donors. Measured with immunoSEQ multiplex PCR; TCRdb has only the in-frame clones, and not every one. The table records fewer than 70,000 clones, approximately 94% of them present only once. The sample holds one count of this clone. The CDR3 spans 11 residues. The germline gives CDR1 DFQATT, CDR2 SNEGSKA (reference sequence). Trimming stripped 7 bases from V and 4 bases from J, with 11 bases between. This sequence originates from a human donor in good health. Sequences were obtained from T cells isolated from PBMCs. The V call is TRBV20-1, the J call TRBJ2-7; possibly TRBD2 for D (5 bases). CDR3 protein: CSVARRYEQYF. The CDR3 coding sequence is TGCAGTGTTGCGCGGAGGTACGAGCAGTACTTC.